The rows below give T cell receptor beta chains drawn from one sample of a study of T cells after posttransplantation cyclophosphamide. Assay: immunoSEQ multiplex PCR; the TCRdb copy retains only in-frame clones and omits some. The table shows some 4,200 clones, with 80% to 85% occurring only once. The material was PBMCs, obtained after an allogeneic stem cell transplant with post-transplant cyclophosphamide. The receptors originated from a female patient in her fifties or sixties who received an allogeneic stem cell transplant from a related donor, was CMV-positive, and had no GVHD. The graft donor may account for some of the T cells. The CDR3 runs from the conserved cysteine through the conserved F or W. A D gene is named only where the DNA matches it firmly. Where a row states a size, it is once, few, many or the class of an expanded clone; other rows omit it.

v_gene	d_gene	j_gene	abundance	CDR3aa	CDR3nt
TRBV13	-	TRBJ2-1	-	CASSSVQGLNEQFF	TGTGCCAGCAGCTCCGTCCAGGGACTCAATGAGCAGTTCTTC
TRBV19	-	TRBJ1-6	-	CASSMPRSPLHF	TGTGCCAGTAGTATGCCGCGTTCACCCCTCCACTTT
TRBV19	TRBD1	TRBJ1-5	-	CASSSRQGGFRDQPQHF	TGTGCCAGTAGTTCAAGACAGGGTGGATTTAGGGATCAGCCCCAGCATTTT
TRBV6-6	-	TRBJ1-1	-	CASSYYRDRMNTEAFF	TGTGCCAGCAGTTACTACAGGGATCGAATGAACACTGAAGCTTTCTTT
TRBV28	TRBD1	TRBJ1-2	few	CASTRQGVVGYTF	TGTGCCAGCACCAGACAGGGAGTAGTTGGCTACACCTTC
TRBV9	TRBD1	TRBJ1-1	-	CASSPRNRGTEAFF	TGTGCCAGCAGCCCTCGCAACAGGGGGACTGAAGCTTTCTTT
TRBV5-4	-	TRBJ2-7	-	CASSQNWEADEQYF	TGTGCCAGCAGCCAAAATTGGGAGGCCGACGAGCAGTACTTC
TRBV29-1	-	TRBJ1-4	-	CSSSSGRDEKLFF	TGCAGCTCCAGCTCCGGGAGGGATGAAAAACTGTTTTTT
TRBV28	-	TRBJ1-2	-	CASPRGNYGYTF	TGTGCCAGCCCACGGGGTAACTATGGCTACACCTTC
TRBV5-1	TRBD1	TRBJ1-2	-	CASSLGGQQSYGYTF	TGCGCCAGCAGCTTGGGGGGACAGCAGTCGTATGGCTACACCTTC
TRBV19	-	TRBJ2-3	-	CASSAGTDTQYF	TGTGCCAGTAGTGCAGGGACAGATACGCAGTATTTT
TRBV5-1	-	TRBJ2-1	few	CASSLVEVRGDNEQFF	TGCGCCAGCAGCTTGGTCGAGGTAAGGGGTGACAATGAGCAGTTCTTC
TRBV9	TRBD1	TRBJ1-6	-	CASSRSVRPDRGRDNSPLHF	TGTGCCAGCAGCCGAAGCGTCCGACCGGACAGGGGGCGGGATAATTCACCCCTCCACTTT
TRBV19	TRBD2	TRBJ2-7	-	CASSLAGEPSSYEQYF	TGTGCCAGTAGCCTAGCGGGGGAACCGAGCTCCTACGAGCAGTACTTC
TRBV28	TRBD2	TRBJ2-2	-	CASSLWELAGGPGELFF	TGTGCCAGCAGTTTATGGGAACTAGCGGGAGGTCCCGGGGAGCTGTTTTTT
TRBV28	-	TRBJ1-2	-	CASSLSQERYGYTF	TGTGCCAGCAGTTTAAGTCAGGAACGCTATGGCTACACCTTC
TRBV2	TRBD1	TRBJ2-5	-	CASSGFGTGGWVKTQYF	TGTGCCAGCAGCGGATTCGGGACAGGGGGTTGGGTGAAGACCCAGTACTTC
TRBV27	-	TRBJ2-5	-	CASSLLMGSGETQYF	TGTGCCAGCAGTTTATTAATGGGGTCGGGGGAAACCCAGTACTTC
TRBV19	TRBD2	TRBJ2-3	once	CASSSPSGGKSDTQYF	TGTGCCAGTAGTTCTCCTAGCGGGGGGAAATCAGATACGCAGTATTTT
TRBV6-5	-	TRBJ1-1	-	CASSYPDRNTEAFF	TGTGCCAGCAGTTACCCGGACAGGAACACTGAAGCTTTCTTT
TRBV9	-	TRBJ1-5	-	CASSVGPNQPQHF	TGTGCCAGCAGCGTAGGGCCCAATCAGCCCCAGCATTTT
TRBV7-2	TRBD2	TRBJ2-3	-	CASSSSGASGGSTDTQYF	TGTGCCAGCAGCTCCTCTGGGGCTAGCGGGGGGTCGACAGATACGCAGTATTTT
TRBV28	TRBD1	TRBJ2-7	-	CASSPGQGITYEQYF	TGTGCCAGCAGTCCGGGACAGGGGATTACCTACGAGCAGTACTTC
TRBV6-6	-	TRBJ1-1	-	CASSVLLYGNTEAFF	TGTGCCAGCAGTGTCCTGTTGTACGGGAACACTGAAGCTTTCTTT